Sequencing of this T cell receptor (beta chain) was carried out in a study of blood T cell repertoires in COVID-19. Source study methods: It was from reference gene primer amplification that nucleated cell counts were estimated. Using immunoSEQ multiplex PCR, the repertoire was profiled, and TCRdb retains in-frame clones only, with some absent. The DNA was the basis for D and trimming; V, J and clone size are from that table. The sample shows 490,000 or so clones, 85% to 90% of them seen only once. Germline CDR1 is SGHTA and CDR2 is FQGNSA. The CDR3 is 15 amino acids. The V and J ends lost 1 base and 9 bases, in that order; junction bases with no gene match: 7.

The chain recombines TRBV7-2 with TRBJ2-2, with 8 bases identical to TRBD2. The clonotype comes from a woman in her 40s who had recovered from COVID-19. Sequenced: PBMCs or T cells enriched from blood (not recorded which). The chain's CDR3 is CASSLGLAKSRELFF. The CDR3 nucleotides read TGTGCCAGCAGCTTAGGACTAGCGAAGTCCCGGGAGCTGTTTTTT.